These T cell receptor beta chains were read from a single sample in a study of T cell changes during pregnancy in multiple sclerosis. Using immunoSEQ multiplex PCR, the repertoire was profiled, and TCRdb retains in-frame clones only, with some absent. The table has 43,000 or so clones, 70% to 90% seen once. The input for sequencing was peripheral blood, taken in the first trimester of pregnancy. Receptors were obtained from a female donor with multiple sclerosis, enrolled in a pregnancy study. Each CDR3 is given with its conserved first and last residue. Fields, in order: D gene, J gene, clone size, V gene, CDR3 DNA, CDR3 protein. The D gene is left open where the match is weak. The listing skips clone size in some rows; elsewhere it reads once, few, many or a size class.

D gene: NA
J gene: TRBJ1-2
clone size: NA
V gene: TRBV9
CDR3 DNA: TGTGCCAGCAGCGTAGGGTGGGGGGGGAGCTACACCTTC
CDR3 protein: CASSVGWGGSYTF

D gene: TRBD2
J gene: TRBJ2-2
clone size: NA
V gene: TRBV27
CDR3 DNA: TGTGCCAGCAGTTTACTTCTAGCGGGGGGCCTATATGGGGAGCTGTTTTTT
CDR3 protein: CASSLLLAGGLYGELFF

D gene: TRBD1
J gene: TRBJ1-1
clone size: NA
V gene: TRBV12-5
CDR3 DNA: TGTGCTAGTGGTACCGGACAGGGCGAAGCTTTCTTT
CDR3 protein: CASGTGQGEAFF

D gene: NA
J gene: TRBJ2-3
clone size: NA
V gene: TRBV30
CDR3 DNA: TGTGCCTGGGAACTGGGCGCAGATACGCAGTATTTT
CDR3 protein: CAWELGADTQYF

D gene: NA
J gene: TRBJ2-3
clone size: NA
V gene: TRBV5-1
CDR3 DNA: TGCGCCAGCAGCTTGGAGCTAGCGGATACGCAGTATTTT
CDR3 protein: CASSLELADTQYF

D gene: NA
J gene: TRBJ2-2
clone size: NA
V gene: TRBV4-3
CDR3 DNA: TGCGCCAGCAGCCAAAACGGGCAGGGGTTTGTTGGCACCGGGGAGCTGTTTTTT
CDR3 protein: CASSQNGQGFVGTGELFF

D gene: TRBD2
J gene: TRBJ2-1
clone size: NA
V gene: TRBV29-1
CDR3 DNA: TGCAGCGGGGCCGATTCTAGCGGCGCGTTCTTC
CDR3 protein: CSGADSSGAFF

D gene: TRBD1
J gene: TRBJ2-1
clone size: once
V gene: TRBV6-5
CDR3 DNA: TGTGCCAGCAGTGGACAGGGTTCCTTGGGGAATGAGCAGTTCTTC
CDR3 protein: CASSGQGSLGNEQFF

D gene: TRBD2
J gene: TRBJ2-3
clone size: NA
V gene: TRBV5-1
CDR3 DNA: TGCGCCAGCAGCCCGGGGGGTCTAGGAGATACGCAGTATTTT
CDR3 protein: CASSPGGLGDTQYF

D gene: TRBD1
J gene: TRBJ2-7
clone size: NA
V gene: TRBV29-1
CDR3 DNA: TGCAGCGTTGACCCCGGACAGGGTAACGAGCAGTACTTC
CDR3 protein: CSVDPGQGNEQYF

D gene: NA
J gene: TRBJ1-1
clone size: once
V gene: TRBV5-1
CDR3 DNA: TGCGCCAGCAGCGGACAGTTGGGGACGGAAGCTTTCTTT
CDR3 protein: CASSGQLGTEAFF

D gene: TRBD2
J gene: TRBJ2-2
clone size: NA
V gene: TRBV7-9
CDR3 DNA: TGTGCCAGCAGCCCCCCCTTTGGCAGCGGGGGGAACACCGGGGAGCTGTTTTTT
CDR3 protein: CASSPPFGSGGNTGELFF

D gene: TRBD1
J gene: TRBJ1-1
clone size: NA
V gene: TRBV18
CDR3 DNA: TGTGCCAGCTCACCAATTAGACAGGGGATCGACACTGAAGCTTTCTTT
CDR3 protein: CASSPIRQGIDTEAFF

D gene: NA
J gene: TRBJ2-2
clone size: NA
V gene: TRBV30
CDR3 DNA: TGTGCCTGGAGCGACGCTGGGGGACTCGTCACCGGGGAGCTGTTTTTT
CDR3 protein: CAWSDAGGLVTGELFF

D gene: NA
J gene: TRBJ1-6
clone size: NA
V gene: TRBV7-9
CDR3 DNA: TGTGCCAGCACCCGGGTACAGGGTCATTCACCCCTCCACTTT
CDR3 protein: CASTRVQGHSPLHF

D gene: TRBD1
J gene: TRBJ1-5
clone size: NA
V gene: TRBV10-3
CDR3 DNA: TGTGCCATCAGTCGGGACAGAAGGAATCAGCCCCAGCATTTT
CDR3 protein: CAISRDRRNQPQHF

D gene: TRBD2
J gene: TRBJ2-1
clone size: NA
V gene: TRBV9
CDR3 DNA: TGTGCCAGCAGCGCCAAAGTGGGCGGGGGGGCCTGGAATGAGCAGTTCTTC
CDR3 protein: CASSAKVGGGAWNEQFF

D gene: TRBD1
J gene: TRBJ1-1
clone size: NA
V gene: TRBV11-2
CDR3 DNA: TGTGCCAGCAGCTTAGAGGGACAGTGGAACACTGAAGCTTTCTTT
CDR3 protein: CASSLEGQWNTEAFF

D gene: TRBD1
J gene: TRBJ1-2
clone size: once
V gene: TRBV7-2
CDR3 DNA: TGTGCCAGCAGCTTAGAAATCTGGGCGATTAACAGGGGTGGCTACACCTTC
CDR3 protein: CASSLEIWAINRGGYTF

D gene: TRBD2
J gene: TRBJ2-2
clone size: NA
V gene: TRBV4-1
CDR3 DNA: TGCGCCAGCAGCTCTGGACTAGCTAGGGGCACCGGGGAGCTGTTTTTT
CDR3 protein: CASSSGLARGTGELFF

D gene: TRBD1
J gene: TRBJ2-5
clone size: NA
V gene: TRBV6-6
CDR3 DNA: TGTGCCAGCAGTTCGGGACAGCAATTTTTCCAAGAGACCCAGTACTTC
CDR3 protein: CASSSGQQFFQETQYF

D gene: TRBD2
J gene: TRBJ2-1
clone size: NA
V gene: TRBV5-5
CDR3 DNA: TGTGCCAGCAGCTTGGCCCCGGTAGCGGGGCTCTACAATGAGCAGTTCTTC
CDR3 protein: CASSLAPVAGLYNEQFF

D gene: TRBD2
J gene: TRBJ2-7
clone size: NA
V gene: TRBV11-2
CDR3 DNA: TGTGCCAGCAGTTTTAGCGGGGGGACCTACGAGCAGTACTTC
CDR3 protein: CASSFSGGTYEQYF

D gene: NA
J gene: TRBJ1-1
clone size: once
V gene: TRBV5-6
CDR3 DNA: TGTGCCAGCAGCTTTAGAAAAAGGAACACTGAAGCTTTCTTT
CDR3 protein: CASSFRKRNTEAFF

D gene: NA
J gene: TRBJ1-1
clone size: once
V gene: TRBV5-4
CDR3 DNA: TGTGCCAGCAGCTTCACCAACTACGGCAGGAACACTGAAGCTTTCTTT
CDR3 protein: CASSFTNYGRNTEAFF

D gene: NA
J gene: TRBJ1-4
clone size: NA
V gene: TRBV30
CDR3 DNA: TGTGCCTGGAGTTACCCGGGGGCAACTAATGAAAAACTGTTTTTT
CDR3 protein: CAWSYPGATNEKLFF

D gene: TRBD1
J gene: TRBJ1-1
clone size: NA
V gene: TRBV18
CDR3 DNA: TGTGCCAGCTCACTTTCACAGGGGACTGAAGCTTTCTTT
CDR3 protein: CASSLSQGTEAFF

D gene: NA
J gene: TRBJ2-5
clone size: NA
V gene: TRBV5-5
CDR3 DNA: TGTGCCAGCAGCCCGAGGCAGTACCAAGAGACCCAGTACTTC
CDR3 protein: CASSPRQYQETQYF

D gene: TRBD2
J gene: TRBJ2-5
clone size: NA
V gene: TRBV30
CDR3 DNA: TGTGCCTGGAGCCAGGGACTAGCGGGCTTCTCGGAGACCCAGTACTTC
CDR3 protein: CAWSQGLAGFSETQYF

D gene: NA
J gene: TRBJ2-2
clone size: NA
V gene: TRBV2
CDR3 DNA: TGTGCCAGCGCCCCCACGGGAAACACCGGGGAGCTGTTTTTT
CDR3 protein: CASAPTGNTGELFF

D gene: TRBD1
J gene: TRBJ1-1
clone size: NA
V gene: TRBV28
CDR3 DNA: TGTGCCAGCGGGGCAGGGGGCACTGAAGCTTTCTTT
CDR3 protein: CASGAGGTEAFF

D gene: NA
J gene: TRBJ2-1
clone size: NA
V gene: TRBV6-5
CDR3 DNA: TGTGCCAGCAGAGGGGACACCTACAATGAGCAGTTCTTC
CDR3 protein: CASRGDTYNEQFF

D gene: NA
J gene: TRBJ2-1
clone size: NA
V gene: TRBV27
CDR3 DNA: TGTGCCAGCGCCAACATACGGGGGGCCGGCAATGAGCAGTTCTTC
CDR3 protein: CASANIRGAGNEQFF

D gene: TRBD1
J gene: TRBJ2-5
clone size: NA
V gene: TRBV11-1
CDR3 DNA: TGTGCCAGCAGCGCCCGACAGGGCGGGCAAGAGACCCAGTACTTC
CDR3 protein: CASSARQGGQETQYF

D gene: TRBD1
J gene: TRBJ2-1
clone size: once
V gene: TRBV25-1
CDR3 DNA: TGTGCCAGCAGGGACCGGACAGGGGCCTTCTACAATGAGCAGTTCTTC
CDR3 protein: CASRDRTGAFYNEQFF

D gene: NA
J gene: TRBJ1-5
clone size: NA
V gene: TRBV30
CDR3 DNA: TGTGCCTGGGGCCCCTCCGGGTGGGGGGGTATCAATCAGCCCCAGCATTTT
CDR3 protein: CAWGPSGWGGINQPQHF

D gene: TRBD1
J gene: TRBJ2-5
clone size: NA
V gene: TRBV7-9
CDR3 DNA: TGTGCCAGCAGCTCGATACAGGGGGCACTGGTCCAAGAGACCCAGTACTTC
CDR3 protein: CASSSIQGALVQETQYF

D gene: TRBD1
J gene: TRBJ1-2
clone size: once
V gene: TRBV2
CDR3 DNA: TGTGCCAGCAGTACGGACAGGGCGAGGGGCTACACCTTC
CDR3 protein: CASSTDRARGYTF

D gene: TRBD1
J gene: TRBJ1-2
clone size: NA
V gene: TRBV5-3
CDR3 DNA: TGTGCCAGAAGCGTAGGGGGCTCTGGTGGCTACACCTTC
CDR3 protein: CARSVGGSGGYTF

D gene: TRBD1
J gene: TRBJ2-7
clone size: NA
V gene: TRBV5-4
CDR3 DNA: TGTGCCAGCAGCTTGGACGCGACAGGGGGCTCCTACGAGCAGTACTTC
CDR3 protein: CASSLDATGGSYEQYF

D gene: TRBD2
J gene: TRBJ2-3
clone size: NA
V gene: TRBV2
CDR3 DNA: TGTGCCAGCAGTTGGGTATATTTGGCGGGGGTTAGCACAGATACGCAGTATTTT
CDR3 protein: CASSWVYLAGVSTDTQYF

D gene: NA
J gene: TRBJ2-5
clone size: NA
V gene: TRBV4-3
CDR3 DNA: TGCGCCAGCAGCCAAGATCCGTTTCCGGGGGAGGAGACCCAGTACTTC
CDR3 protein: CASSQDPFPGEETQYF

D gene: TRBD2
J gene: TRBJ2-3
clone size: NA
V gene: TRBV19
CDR3 DNA: TGTGCCAGTTCACTAGCGGTTAGCACAGATACGCAGTATTTT
CDR3 protein: CASSLAVSTDTQYF

D gene: TRBD2
J gene: TRBJ2-1
clone size: NA
V gene: TRBV15
CDR3 DNA: TGTGCCACCAGCAGAGGGACTAGCGGGGGGAATGAGCAGTTCTTC
CDR3 protein: CATSRGTSGGNEQFF

D gene: NA
J gene: TRBJ1-6
clone size: NA
V gene: TRBV18
CDR3 DNA: TGTGCCAGCTCACCTCCTTTCGGGGGAAATTCACCCCTCCACTTT
CDR3 protein: CASSPPFGGNSPLHF

D gene: TRBD1
J gene: TRBJ2-6
clone size: NA
V gene: TRBV15
CDR3 DNA: TGTGCCACCAGCAGAGGCAGGGGGCGGTCTGGGGCCAACGTCCTGACTTTC
CDR3 protein: CATSRGRGRSGANVLTF

D gene: TRBD1
J gene: TRBJ2-1
clone size: NA
V gene: TRBV5-1
CDR3 DNA: TGCGCCAGCAGCCCCGGGACAGGTGGCCGAAAACAGTTCTTC
CDR3 protein: CASSPGTGGRKQFF

D gene: NA
J gene: TRBJ2-1
clone size: NA
V gene: TRBV18
CDR3 DNA: TGTGCCAGCTCAGGACAGTCCTATGAGCAGTTCTTC
CDR3 protein: CASSGQSYEQFF

D gene: NA
J gene: TRBJ2-7
clone size: NA
V gene: TRBV5-1
CDR3 DNA: TGCGCCAGCAGCTTACAGGGTGACGAGCAGTACTTC
CDR3 protein: CASSLQGDEQYF

D gene: TRBD1
J gene: TRBJ1-2
clone size: NA
V gene: TRBV12-5
CDR3 DNA: TGTGCTAGTGGTTTGGACAGGGGGCCCGGCTACACCTTC
CDR3 protein: CASGLDRGPGYTF

D gene: TRBD2
J gene: TRBJ2-2
clone size: NA
V gene: TRBV6-1
CDR3 DNA: TGTGCCAGCCCCCCTACGGGGCGGGGGTTGGGGGAGCTGTTTTTT
CDR3 protein: CASPPTGRGLGELFF

D gene: NA
J gene: TRBJ1-2
clone size: NA
V gene: TRBV2
CDR3 DNA: TGTGCCAGCAGTCCAAACAGGGAAAACTATGGCTACACCTTC
CDR3 protein: CASSPNRENYGYTF

D gene: NA
J gene: TRBJ2-4
clone size: NA
V gene: TRBV2
CDR3 DNA: TGTGCCAGCAGTGACGACTTGGCCAAAAACATTCAGTACTTC
CDR3 protein: CASSDDLAKNIQYF

D gene: TRBD1
J gene: TRBJ1-6
clone size: NA
V gene: TRBV28
CDR3 DNA: TGTGCCAGCAGTTTACCCTGGACAGGGATCTATAATTCACCCCTCCACTTT
CDR3 protein: CASSLPWTGIYNSPLHF

D gene: NA
J gene: TRBJ1-2
clone size: NA
V gene: TRBV30
CDR3 DNA: TGTGCCTGGAGGGGGAGTAGCAACTATGGCTACACCTTC
CDR3 protein: CAWRGSSNYGYTF

D gene: NA
J gene: TRBJ1-2
clone size: NA
V gene: TRBV2
CDR3 DNA: TGTGCCAGCAGTTCGGAGGCTAGGGGCTACACCTTC
CDR3 protein: CASSSEARGYTF

D gene: TRBD2
J gene: TRBJ2-1
clone size: NA
V gene: TRBV4-3
CDR3 DNA: TGCGCCAGCAGCCATGCGACTAGCGGGTACAATGAGCAGTTCTTC
CDR3 protein: CASSHATSGYNEQFF

D gene: TRBD1
J gene: TRBJ1-6
clone size: NA
V gene: TRBV27
CDR3 DNA: TGTGCCAGCAGTTTATCGAGGGACAGAGGGTCACCCCTCCACTTT
CDR3 protein: CASSLSRDRGSPLHF

D gene: NA
J gene: TRBJ2-7
clone size: NA
V gene: TRBV28
CDR3 DNA: TGTGCCAGCCGGGACACCTTCTACGAGCAGTACTTC
CDR3 protein: CASRDTFYEQYF